This T cell receptor beta chain emerged from a study of blood T cell repertoires in COVID-19. Across the study: The origin of the acute and convalescent COVID-19 samples was the United States, Italy and Spain. Sources were T cells, B-cell-depleted T cells, or PBMCs; the material itself was cDNA or gDNA.

With 3 bases clipped from V and 8 bases from J, the junction kept 5 bases outside the gene matches. This CDR3 comprises 14 residues. Germline V CDR1 and CDR2: SGHAT, FQNNGV. Profiling relied on immunoSEQ multiplex PCR, and the TCRdb table lists in-frame clones only, not all of them. The sample contains tens of thousands of clones, approximately 90% of which appear only once. This sequence was found in a man between 65 and 85 years old with active COVID-19. The sequenced material came from peripheral blood. V and J are TRBV11-2 and TRBJ2-2, with 8 positions matching TRBD2. The chain's CDR3 is CASSFGGGRGELFF. The CDR3 bases are TGTGCCAGCAGCTTCGGGGGGGGCAGAGGGGAGCTGTTTTTT.